Below are 15 T cell receptor beta chains sequenced from a single sample in a study of T cell responses to AZD1222 COVID-19 vaccine (dated by TCRdb to about 2021). Interpreted using the paper, the time point label stands for: baseline before first vaccination. The library was produced with the immunoSEQ multiplex PCR assay. TCRdb holds this immuneACCESS table with in-frame rearrangements only. Some clones are missing; in checked studies, unresolved V genes explain under half, and the rest has no known cause. The sample has around 180,000 clones on record, 88% of them singletons. Approximately 0.5% of the sample is in the top ten clones. This specimen was peripheral blood, taken on day 0 of AZD1222 vaccination. All receptors derive from an adult in good health.

The rearrangement joins TRBV27 to TRBJ2-5, with 9 bases matching TRBD2. The CDR3 consists of 15 residues. With 3 bases clipped from V and 5 bases from J, the junction kept 7 bases outside the gene matches. The V gene's germline CDR1 is MNHEY and CDR2 SMNVEV (reference sequence). CDR3 loop: CASSFAGGPGETQYF. The CDR3 nucleotides are TGTGCCAGCAGTTTTGCGGGGGGGCCTGGGGAGACCCAGTACTTC.

This chain joins TRBV19 and TRBJ1-1; a weak D match, TRBD1 (6 bases). The germline V gene has CDR1 LNHDA and CDR2 SQIVND (reference sequence). Trimming cost V 6 bases and J 1 base, with 18 bases left between them. The CDR3 contains 16 residues. CDR3 DNA sequence: TGTGCCAGTAGAGATAAAGGGGGGACTGGGAACACTGAAGCTTTCTTT. It translates to CASRDKGGTGNTEAFF.

CDR3 in DNA: TGTGCCAGCAGCTTAGTTGGGGGAAATTCACAAGAGACCCAGTACTTC. It encodes CASSLVGGNSQETQYF. This sequence joins TRBV7-9 and TRBJ2-5; either TRBD1 or TRBD2 may supply D (5 bases each). V was pared by 1 base and J by 2 bases, with 14 bases between. The CDR3 extends over 16 amino acids. Germline V gene data show CDR1 as SEHNR and CDR2 as FQNEAQ (reference sequence). Full variable domain (missing parts from reference TRBV7-9 and TRBJ2-5): DTGVSQNPRHKITKRGQNVTFRCDPISEHNRLYWYRQTLGQGPEFLTYFQNEAQLEKSRLLSDRFSAERPKGSFSTLEIQRTEQGDSAMYLCASSLVGGNSQETQYFGPGTRLLVL.

The rearrangement joins TRBV4-2 to TRBJ2-7; D is uncertain. From germline, CDR1 is LGHNA and CDR2 YNFKEQ. V lost 0 bases, J lost 2 bases, and 11 bases lay in between. This CDR3 is built from 15 residues. Here the CDR3 DNA reads TGTGCCAGCAGCCAAGATCACGGCAGAGCCTACGAGCAGTACTTC. Its protein product is CASSQDHGRAYEQYF.

The chain joins TRBV7-9 to TRBJ1-1; no clear D. The CDR3 loop spans 15 amino acids. Trimming took 0 bases from V and 1 from J, leaving 9 bases between them. Germline V CDR1 and CDR2: SEHNR, FQNEAQ (reference sequence). As DNA, the CDR3 is TGTGCCAGCAGCTTAGCCGGGAGGGCGAACACTGAAGCTTTCTTT. Amino acids: CASSLAGRANTEAFF.

The J gene is TRBJ2-3, the V gene TRBV28; 9 bases are shared with TRBD2. The germline V gene encodes CDR1 MDHEN and CDR2 SYDVKM. The V and J ends lost 6 bases and 5 bases, in that order; junction bases with no gene match: 9. The length of the CDR3 is 15 residues. The chain's CDR3 is CASSPVAGGVDTQYF. The CDR3, as DNA: TGTGCCAGCAGCCCTGTGGCGGGAGGGGTAGATACGCAGTATTTT.

The V gene is TRBV27, the J gene TRBJ2-1, with 8 bases aligning to TRBD2. There are 16 residues in the CDR3. Trimming at V came to 1 base and at J to 7 bases, leaving 9 bases not matched to a gene. CDR1 MNHEY and CDR2 SMNVEV come from the germline V gene (reference sequence). CDR3 sequence reads: CASSLLPAGARNEQFF. CDR3 nucleotide sequence: TGTGCCAGCAGTTTATTACCAGCGGGGGCCCGGAATGAGCAGTTCTTC.

V and J are TRBV29-1 and TRBJ1-1; weak D call: TRBD1 (6 bases). Between the trimmed V and J ends, which lost 7 bases and 1 base, there was a span of 16 bases. The CDR3 totals 14 residues. Germline V lookup: CDR1 SQVTM, CDR2 ANQGSEA. As DNA, the CDR3 is TGCAGCGCGACCCGTGGGGGGCCGAACACTGAAGCTTTCTTT. Translating it yields CSATRGGPNTEAFF.

This clone was detected once. The chain combines TRBV11-2 with TRBJ2-2; no firm D call. The CDR3 has 13 amino acids. Germline V CDR1 and CDR2: SGHAT, FQNNGV. V was cut by 5 bases and J by 1 base, with 5 bases left in between. DNA for the CDR3: TGTGCCAGCAGCCCAAAGAACACCGGGGAGCTGTTTTTT. Translated: CASSPKNTGELFF.

The chain has TRBV5-1 and TRBJ1-2; TRBD1 matches at 7 bases. CDR1 SGHRS and CDR2 YFSETQ come from the germline V gene. V dropped 3 bases and J dropped 0; count of bases not matched to a gene: 8. This CDR3 has 16 residues. The CDR3 here is CASSSVAGTANYGYTF. The CDR3 coding sequence is TGCGCCAGCAGCTCGGTGGCCGGGACAGCTAACTATGGCTACACCTTC.

This chain joins TRBV6-6 and TRBJ2-5; D call uncertain. Trimming shortened V by 5 bases and J by 3 bases, and 4 bases separated the two germline ends. This CDR3 is built from 11 residues. Germline loops: CDR1 MNHNY, CDR2 SVGAGI (reference sequence). The CDR3 here is CASSIKETQYF. The CDR3 DNA sequence: TGTGCCAGCAGTATCAAAGAGACCCAGTACTTC.

The V gene is TRBV28, the J gene TRBJ2-3; weak D call: TRBD2 (6 bases). CDR3 length: 13 amino acids. The germline V gene has CDR1 MDHEN and CDR2 SYDVKM. This CDR3 is CAASRGNTDTQYF. DNA for the CDR3: TGTGCAGCGTCGCGGGGCAACACAGATACGCAGTATTTT. Supplemented by reference TRBV28 and TRBJ2-3, the full variable domain reads DVKVTQSSRYLVKRTGEKVFLECVQDMDHENMFWYRQDPGLGLRLIYFSYDVKMKEKGDIPEGYSVSREKKERFSLILESASTNQTSMYLCAASRGNTDTQYFGPGTRLTVL.

The chain recombines TRBV28 with TRBJ1-5, with 7 positions matching TRBD1. Germline assignment: CDR1 MDHEN and CDR2 SYDVKM. V shed 3 bases, J shed 2 bases, and the junction held 1 base outside the gene matches. The CDR3 covers 14 residues. In nucleotides, the CDR3 is TGTGCCAGCAGTTTGGGACAGCGCAATCAGCCCCAGCATTTT. The encoded protein is CASSLGQRNQPQHF.

The chain has TRBV19 and TRBJ2-1, with TRBD2 identical over 8 bases. The V segment lost 5 bases and the J segment 7 bases; nucleotides outside the gene matches: 7. The CDR3 runs to 14 residues. Germline CDR1 LNHDA, CDR2 SQIVND (reference sequence). CDR3 loop: CASSPAGGQNEQFF. CDR3 DNA sequence: TGTGCCAGTAGTCCGGCGGGAGGACAAAATGAGCAGTTCTTC.

This clone was seen more than once but under ten times. The chain uses TRBV28 and TRBJ2-7, with 8 bases aligning to TRBD1. Germline V gene sequence: CDR1 MDHEN, CDR2 SYDVKM. Losses at the gene ends were 4 bases for V and 4 bases for J; bases not matched to a gene: 6. The CDR3 loop spans 14 amino acids. CDR3 amino acids: CASSSGQGLYEQYF. In DNA, the CDR3 is TGTGCCAGCAGTTCAGGACAGGGTCTTTACGAGCAGTACTTC.